Shown below are 30 T cell receptor beta chains from a single sample sequenced in a study of cytomegalovirus exposure and HLA in healthy donors. The repertoire was sequenced with immunoSEQ multiplex PCR; TCRdb's copy has only in-frame clones and lacks some. The sample has a few hundred thousand clones; 70% to 90% are singletons. Sequencing input: PBMCs. Receptors originate from a woman aged 18 to 35 in good health and CMV-seronegative.

The V gene is TRBV6-6, the J gene TRBJ2-7; 9 bases agree with TRBD1. The CDR3 runs to 16 residues. The germline CDR1 and CDR2 sequences are MNHNY and SVGAGI (reference sequence). After removal of 2 bases from V and 0 bases from J, the junction contained 5 bases not matched to a gene. CDR3 nucleotides: TGTGCCAGCAGTTACGGGGACAGGGCCCACTCCTACGAGCAGTACTTC. The encoded protein is CASSYGDRAHSYEQYF.

The gene calls are TRBV11-1 and TRBJ1-2, with TRBD1 identical over 8 bases. CDR3 length: 18 residues. J gave up 8 bases and V 5 bases, and 22 bases lay outside the gene matches. Germline V lookup: CDR1 SGHAT, CDR2 FQDESV (reference sequence). The CDR3: CASSPFGGLTDRGAGYTF. The CDR3 DNA sequence: TGTGCCAGCAGCCCTTTTGGGGGGCTTACTGACAGGGGCGCAGGCTACACCTTC. The variable domain in full, completed from reference TRBV11-1 and TRBJ1-2, reads EAEVAQSPRYKITEKSQAVAFWCDPISGHATLYWYRQILGQGPELLVQFQDESVVDDSQLPKDRFSAERLKGVDSTLKIQPAELGDSAMYLCASSPFGGLTDRGAGYTFGSGTRLTVV.

J is TRBJ1-1 and V is TRBV20-1; D gene ambiguous. The CDR3 consists of 11 residues. Trimming removed 4 bases from V and 4 bases from J, with 7 bases in between. Germline V lookup: CDR1 DFQATT, CDR2 SNEGSKA (reference sequence). CDR3 protein: CSANVITEAFF. In nucleotides, the CDR3 is TGCAGTGCTAATGTTATCACTGAAGCTTTCTTT.

This clone came up a few times. CDR3 protein: CSARVLEQYF. CDR3 bases: TGCAGTGCTCGGGTCCTCGAGCAGTACTTC. The chain recombines TRBV20-1 with TRBJ2-7; D is undetermined. CDR3 size: 10 residues. V was cut by 5 bases and J by 6 bases, with 8 bases left in between. The germline CDR1 and CDR2 sequences are DFQATT and SNEGSKA (reference sequence).

V is TRBV27 and J is TRBJ2-5; no firm D call. The length of the CDR3 is 13 residues. The V end was cut by 3 bases, the J end by 4 bases, with 9 bases between. CDR1 is MNHEY, CDR2 SMNVEV, per germline (reference sequence). The CDR3 bases are TGTGCCAGCAGTTTTTCACCGCGAGAGACCCAGTACTTC. Translated, it gives CASSFSPRETQYF.

The V and J genes are TRBV28 and TRBJ1-4; D gene uncertain. The CDR3 covers 15 residues. The V and J ends lost 6 bases and 4 bases respectively, with 15 bases between them. The germline V gene has CDR1 MDHEN and CDR2 SYDVKM. The CDR3 DNA follows: TGTGCCAGCAGCTCTCCAGGACGGGGTAATGAAAAACTGTTTTTT. Its translation is CASSSPGRGNEKLFF.

This chain links TRBV28 with TRBJ2-2; weak D call: TRBD2 (6 bases). Trimming took off 3 bases at V and 6 bases at J, with 8 bases between the two ends. This CDR3 contains 13 residues. Germline assignment: CDR1 MDHEN and CDR2 SYDVKM. The CDR3 region has the DNA TGTGCCAGCAGTTTCTCGGGGGCCGGGGAGCTGTTTTTT. This codes for CASSFSGAGELFF.

This clone was counted many times. The chain couples TRBV27 to TRBJ2-7, with a tentative D call TRBD2 (5 bases). Germline V gene sequence: CDR1 MNHEY, CDR2 SMNVEV (reference sequence). The CDR3 has 13 amino acids. V was shortened by 2 bases and J by 3 bases, with 8 bases between the two germline ends. CDR3 coding DNA: TGTGCCAGCAGTTTACAGCGGAACTACGAGCAGTACTTC. Protein sequence: CASSLQRNYEQYF.

V is TRBV7-9 and J is TRBJ2-7; tentatively, D is TRBD1 (6 bases). The V end was cut by 6 bases, the J end by 3 bases, with 15 bases between. There are 14 residues in the CDR3. CDR1 and CDR2 (germline): SEHNR, FQNEAQ (reference sequence). This CDR3 is CASRVQGKGYEQYF. The DNA for the CDR3 is TGTGCCAGCAGGGTACAGGGTAAGGGCTACGAGCAGTACTTC.

This clone was counted a few times. The V gene is TRBV27, the J gene TRBJ1-1; TRBD1 matches at 7 bases. CDR3 length: 15 residues. Germline lookup yields CDR1 MNHEY and CDR2 SMNVEV (reference sequence). The V and J ends lost 6 bases and 2 bases, in that order; junction bases with no gene match: 9. CDR3 coding DNA: TGTGCCAGCAGCCCCCGGGACAGCTTTAACACTGAAGCTTTCTTT. Translation: CASSPRDSFNTEAFF.

The V gene is TRBV6-1, the J gene TRBJ2-2, with 7 bases lining up with TRBD2. V shed 2 bases and J 2 bases; nucleotides not matched to a gene: 8. This CDR3 region has 17 residues. CDR1 is MNHNS, CDR2 SASEGT, per germline. The CDR3 loop is CASSEPGGGLNTGELFF. Here the CDR3 DNA reads TGTGCCAGCAGTGAACCGGGGGGAGGGCTTAACACCGGGGAGCTGTTTTTT.

This clone was seen once. The rearrangement links TRBV9 to TRBJ2-2; 14 nucleotides agree with TRBD2. Germline values: CDR1 SGDLS, CDR2 YYNGEE. Germline trimming cut 3 bases from V and 4 bases from J; bases unmatched to any gene: 11. The CDR3 spans 19 residues. CDR3 protein: CASSGGTSGGPGGTGELFF. CDR3 in DNA: TGTGCCAGCAGCGGAGGGACTAGCGGGGGTCCCGGGGGCACCGGGGAGCTGTTTTTT. The variable domain in full, completed from reference TRBV9 and TRBJ2-2, reads DSGVTQTPKHLITATGQRVTLRCSPRSGDLSVYWYQQSLDQGLQFLIQYYNGEERAKGNILERFSAQQFPDLHSELNLSSLELGDSALYFCASSGGTSGGPGGTGELFFGEGSRLTVL.

This chain uses TRBV7-9 with TRBJ2-3, with TRBD2 identical over 15 bases. Germline V gives CDR1 SEHNR, CDR2 FQNEAQ (reference sequence). J lost 5 bases, V lost 4 bases, and 7 bases had no gene match. The CDR3 is 17 residues long. CDR3 loop: CASSYGLAGGPEDTQYF. The CDR3 DNA follows: TGTGCCAGCAGCTACGGACTAGCGGGGGGGCCTGAAGATACGCAGTATTTT. Supplemented by reference TRBV7-9 and TRBJ2-3, the full variable domain reads DTGVSQNPRHKITKRGQNVTFRCDPISEHNRLYWYRQTLGQGPEFLTYFQNEAQLEKSRLLSDRFSAERPKGSFSTLEIQRTEQGDSAMYLCASSYGLAGGPEDTQYFGPGTRLTVL.

The V call is TRBV6-5, the J call TRBJ2-3, with D possibly being TRBD1 (5 bases). V dropped 7 bases and J dropped 7 bases, with 9 bases sitting between them. The length of the CDR3 is 11 residues. CDR1 and CDR2 (germline): MNHEY, SVGAGI. The DNA of the CDR3 is TGTGCCAGCACCCAGGGAAATACGCAGTATTTT. This translates into CASTQGNTQYF.

The J gene is TRBJ2-1, the V gene TRBV11-2; the match to TRBD2 covers 8 bases. CDR3 size: 15 residues. Per the germline V gene, CDR1 is SGHAT and CDR2 is FQNNGV. With 6 bases clipped from V and 2 bases from J, the junction kept 6 bases outside the gene matches. The CDR3 sequence: CASSSIAGTYNEQFF. In nucleotides, the CDR3 is TGTGCCAGCAGTTCTATAGCGGGAACCTACAATGAGCAGTTCTTC.

J is TRBJ2-1 and V is TRBV27; a possible D gene is TRBD2 (6 bases). The V and J ends lost 3 bases and 6 bases respectively, with 9 bases between them. CDR1 MNHEY and CDR2 SMNVEV come from the germline V gene (reference sequence). CDR3 size: 13 residues. The DNA of the CDR3 is TGTGCCAGCAGTTTTCCCGGGGGCAATGAGCAGTTCTTC. Protein product: CASSFPGGNEQFF.

The genes are TRBV6-5 and TRBJ2-1; D unresolved. The CDR3 consists of 15 residues. From germline, CDR1 is MNHEY and CDR2 SVGAGI. Trimming cost V 10 bases and J 2 bases, with 18 bases left between them. The CDR3 region is CATLAATSTYNEQFF. The CDR3 DNA sequence: TGTGCCACCTTGGCGGCTACCAGCACCTACAATGAGCAGTTCTTC.

The chain is built from TRBV7-7 and TRBJ2-3; a possible D gene is TRBD2 (6 bases). The CDR3 consists of 18 residues. Germline CDR1 reads SSHAT; CDR2 reads FNYEAQ (reference sequence). Trimming pared 3 bases from V and 0 bases from J, leaving 19 bases between. The CDR3 region has the DNA TGTGCCAGCAGCTTGGGAGCGGGCGGACCTTCTAGCACAGATACGCAGTATTTT. Translated: CASSLGAGGPSSTDTQYF.

This clone was picked up one time. The chain joins TRBV4-1 to TRBJ1-4, with 12 positions matching TRBD1. The germline gives CDR1 MGHRA, CDR2 YSYEKL. The CDR3 covers 16 residues. The V gene end was trimmed by 0 bases and the J gene end by 8 bases; junction bases not matched to a gene: 4. CDR3 nucleotide sequence: TGCGCCAGCAGCCAAGACCCCGGGACAGGGGGCGAAAAACTGTTTTTT. Protein sequence: CASSQDPGTGGEKLFF.

J is TRBJ2-1 and V is TRBV7-2; 12 bases line up with TRBD2. V shed 2 bases, J shed 0 bases, and the junction held 5 bases outside the gene matches. The CDR3 is made up of 18 amino acids. Germline assignment: CDR1 SGHTA and CDR2 FQGNSA. The CDR3 here is CASSLTGLAGLSYNEQFF. Written as DNA, the CDR3 is TGTGCCAGCAGCTTAACGGGACTAGCGGGCCTCTCCTACAATGAGCAGTTCTTC.

The CDR3 sequence is CASSMGAGASYEQYF. The CDR3 DNA sequence: TGTGCCAGTAGTATGGGGGCGGGGGCCTCCTACGAGCAGTACTTC. The chain has TRBV19 and TRBJ2-7; TRBD2 might be the D (7 bases). The germline CDR1 and CDR2 sequences are LNHDA and SQIVND (reference sequence). V dropped 3 bases and J dropped 0 bases, with 12 bases sitting between them. This CDR3 is 15 amino acids long.

In this sample, this clone turned up once. V and J are TRBV28 and TRBJ2-1; D might be TRBD1 (6 bases). Germline V gene lookup returns CDR1 MDHEN and CDR2 SYDVKM. The CDR3 has 14 residues. The V and J ends lost 7 bases and 8 bases respectively, with 18 bases between them. CDR3 protein: CASTTGTMMYEQFF. CDR3 bases: TGTGCCAGCACCACCGGGACAATGATGTATGAGCAGTTCTTC.

V gene TRBV28 combines with J gene TRBJ1-4; D unclear. Per the germline V gene, CDR1 is MDHEN and CDR2 is SYDVKM. The V gene lost 4 bases and the J gene lost 0 bases, with 15 bases spanning the gap. The CDR3 covers 17 residues. CDR3 protein: CASSSPTYSATNEKLFF. Written as DNA, the CDR3 is TGTGCCAGCAGTTCTCCCACCTACAGTGCAACTAATGAAAAACTGTTTTTT.

The rearrangement uses TRBV21-1 and TRBJ2-7; the table's D gene call, TRBD2, was not cross checked with the DNA. TRBV21-1 counts as a pseudogene. The CDR3 contains 16 residues. CDR3 sequence reads: CASSNLAGEMSYEQYF. CDR3 DNA: TGTGCCAGCAGCAACCTAGCGGGAGAGATGTCCTACGAGCAGTACTTC.

This chain uses TRBV30 with TRBJ2-7; TRBD2 matches at 12 bases. Germline loops: CDR1 GTSNPN, CDR2 SVGIG (reference sequence). The length of the CDR3 is 14 residues. Trimming removed 3 bases from V and 6 bases from J; junction bases left unmatched: 6. CDR3 coding DNA: TGTGCCTGGAGGAGACTAGCGGGAGTGGGCGAGCAGTACTTC. Translating it yields CAWRRLAGVGEQYF.

The CDR3 bases are TGTGCCAGTACCCCACAGGGAGGGACTGAAGCTTTCTTT. This translates into CASTPQGGTEAFF. The gene calls are TRBV19 and TRBJ1-1; a possible D gene is TRBD1 (6 bases). Germline V gene lookup returns CDR1 LNHDA and CDR2 SQIVND (reference sequence). The CDR3 consists of 13 residues. V lost 7 bases, J lost 5 bases, and 14 bases lay in between.

The genes are TRBV6-5 and TRBJ1-2; D possibly corresponds to TRBD1 (5 bases). Germline V lookup: CDR1 MNHEY, CDR2 SVGAGI. The length of the CDR3 is 15 residues. Trimming took 0 bases from V and 3 from J, leaving 11 bases between them. In nucleotides, the CDR3 is TGTGCCAGCAGTTACTCGGAGGGACTGGACTATGGCTACACCTTC. This translates into CASSYSEGLDYGYTF.

V and J are TRBV2 and TRBJ1-1; no firm D call. The CDR3 sequence is 14 residues long. Deletions cut 0 bases from V and 2 bases from J, with 7 bases between. Germline lookup yields CDR1 SNHLY and CDR2 FYNNEI. The CDR3 here is CASSEAGDNTEAFF. CDR3 DNA sequence: TGTGCCAGCAGTGAAGCAGGAGATAACACTGAAGCTTTCTTT.

J is TRBJ2-7 and V is TRBV6-4; 9 nucleotides align to TRBD1. J gave up 7 bases and V 0 bases, and 1 base lay outside the gene matches. Germline V CDR1 and CDR2: MRHNA, SNTAGT. This CDR3 is 13 amino acids long. CDR3 loop: CASSDSTGGEQYF. CDR3 bases: TGTGCCAGCAGTGACTCGACAGGGGGGGAGCAGTACTTC.

The V call is TRBV2, the J call TRBJ1-4, with 9 bases fitting TRBD1. The trim removed 4 bases at V and 0 bases at J, leaving 12 bases unmatched. CDR1 SNHLY and CDR2 FYNNEI come from the germline V gene. CDR3 length equals 19 residues. The CDR3 here is CASSGGTGKTLPTNEKLFF. CDR3 bases: TGTGCCAGCAGTGGCGGGACAGGGAAAACACTTCCAACTAATGAAAAACTGTTTTTT.